The clone carrying this T cell receptor beta chain was found many times. This CDR3 is built from 13 residues. V was trimmed by 6 bases and J by 1 base, leaving 9 bases between them. This sample is drawn from a study of CD8 T cells in ankylosing spondylitis. TCRdb re-derived calls from the 5' RACE reads in MiXCR, one entry per CDR3 protein. Of approximately 45,000 distinct CDR3 sequences in the sample, about 10% are singletons; the top ten hold just over 1.4%. The gene calls are TRBV12-3 or TRBV12-4 and TRBJ1-1, with D perhaps matching TRBD1 (6 bases). Sequenced input: blood, either unsorted or a sorted T cell fraction (not recorded which). This receptor was taken from a male donor with ankylosing spondylitis or in good health (not recorded which). The CDR3 loop is CASSWGQNTEAFF. The CDR3, as DNA: TGTGCCAGCAGCTGGGGACAGAACACTGAAGCTTTCTTT.